Below, 11 T cell receptor beta chains from the same sample are listed, as sequenced in a study of PD-1 blockade in classical Hodgkin lymphoma. Described time point: cycle 4 day 1 (C4D1), after more than five weeks of nivolumab. There was relapse after autologous stem cell transplantation in every patient, and there was variation in brentuximab vedotin exposure. Sequenced by immunoSEQ multiplex PCR; TCRdb stores in-frame clones only, minus some. In the table there are 27,000 or so clones, over 55% of which are singletons. Sample: peripheral blood mononuclear cells (PBMCs), taken before the fourth cycle of nivolumab. All receptors come from a human donor with classical Hodgkin lymphoma.

The chain links TRBV6-6 to TRBJ1-1; D is perhaps TRBD1 (5 bases). This CDR3 spans 14 amino acids. V was trimmed by 4 bases and J by 6 bases, leaving 15 bases between them. The germline V gene has CDR1 MNHNY and CDR2 SVGAGI (reference sequence). CDR3 coding DNA: TGTGCCAGCAGTTCTAACAGGCCAATCTCTGAAGCTTTCTTT. It translates to CASSSNRPISEAFF.

This clone is judged medium-sized. This sample includes further DNA sequences coding for the same CDR3. The chain links TRBV4-1 to TRBJ2-7, with 8 bases aligning to TRBD1. V was clipped by 0 bases and J by 6 bases; unmatched bases: 4. Germline V gives CDR1 MGHRA, CDR2 YSYEKL. This CDR3 spans 14 amino acids. The CDR3 spells CASSQELQGGEQYF. The CDR3 DNA reads TGCGCCAGCAGCCAAGAGTTACAGGGGGGCGAGCAGTACTTC.

This sequence joins TRBV5-6 and TRBJ1-1, with D unresolved. CDR1 and CDR2 from the germline V gene are SGHDT and YYEEEE. CDR3 length: 15 residues. Between the trimmed V and J ends, which lost 1 base and 0 bases, there was a span of 10 bases. CDR3 sequence reads: CASSLRRTLNTEAFF. DNA of the CDR3: TGTGCCAGCAGCTTGCGCAGGACCCTGAACACTGAAGCTTTCTTT. The whole variable domain, filled in from reference TRBV5-6 and TRBJ1-1, reads DAGVTQSPTHLIKTRGQQVTLRCSPKSGHDTVSWYQQALGQGPQFIFQYYEEEERQRGNFPDRFSGHQFPNYSSELNVNALLLGDSALYLCASSLRRTLNTEAFFGQGTRLTVV.

The V gene is TRBV6-5, the J gene TRBJ2-7; perhaps D is TRBD1 or TRBD2 (6 bases each). The length of the CDR3 is 15 residues. Between the trimmed V and J ends, which lost 4 bases and 0 bases, there was a span of 13 bases. Germline values: CDR1 MNHEY, CDR2 SVGAGI. The CDR3 protein is CASSLGGVSSYEQYF. In DNA, the CDR3 is TGTGCCAGCAGTTTGGGGGGCGTGAGCTCCTACGAGCAGTACTTC.

Here the CDR3 DNA reads TGTGCCCTTGGACAGCCGAGCTCCTACGAGCAGTACTTC. Translating it yields CALGQPSSYEQYF. The chain employs TRBV6-6 and TRBJ2-7; TRBD1 might be the D (6 bases). This CDR3 contains 13 residues. The V and J ends lost 11 bases and 0 bases respectively, with 14 bases between them. Looked up from germline, CDR1 is MNHNY and CDR2 is SVGAGI (reference sequence).

The gene calls are TRBV5-4 and TRBJ1-2; possible D gene TRBD1, 5 bases. Germline assignment: CDR1 SGHNT and CDR2 YYREEE (reference sequence). The CDR3 has 13 residues. V was cut by 2 bases and J by 5 bases, with 10 bases left in between. The DNA of the CDR3 is TGTGCCAGCAGCTTACACGGGGCGTATGGCTACACCTTC. This gives the protein CASSLHGAYGYTF.

The chain has TRBV7-2 and TRBJ2-7; 8 bases are shared with TRBD1. The CDR3 covers 16 residues. Germline V gene lookup returns CDR1 SGHTA and CDR2 FQGNSA. The ends lost 4 bases at V and 2 bases at J; junction bases unmatched: 10. CDR3 sequence reads: CASSWGQERLAYEQYF. CDR3 sequence (DNA): TGTGCCAGCAGCTGGGGACAGGAAAGACTGGCCTACGAGCAGTACTTC.

The V call is TRBV7-2, the J call TRBJ2-1; D uncertain. The CDR3 has 11 amino acids. Germline V gene sequence: CDR1 SGHTA, CDR2 FQGNSA. V was clipped by 5 bases and J by 12 bases, with 11 bases between them. The CDR3 protein is CASSPGRGQFF. The CDR3 DNA reads as TGTGCCAGCAGCCCCGGCCGAGGGCAGTTCTTC.

This chain links TRBV7-6 with TRBJ2-7; 10 bases map to TRBD1. Trimming cost V 1 base and J 3 bases; bases outside gene matches: 6. The CDR3 has 16 amino acids. Germline V gene data show CDR1 as SGHVS and CDR2 as FNYEAQ. The CDR3 protein is CASSLDHGQGVYEQYF. The CDR3 DNA is TGTGCCAGCAGCTTAGACCATGGACAGGGGGTCTACGAGCAGTACTTC. Using reference TRBV7-6 and TRBJ2-7 for the parts outside the CDR3, the full variable domain is GAGVSQSPRYKVTKRGQDVALRCDPISGHVSLYWYRQALGQGPEFLTYFNYEAQQDKSGLPNDRFSAERPEGSISTLTIQRTEQRDSAMYRCASSLDHGQGVYEQYFGPGTRLTVT.

The rearrangement joins TRBV19 to TRBJ1-4; D not certain. The CDR3 extends over 16 amino acids. V lost 7 bases to trimming and J lost 7 bases, with 22 bases between them. Germline CDR1 is LNHDA and CDR2 is SQIVND (reference sequence). The CDR3 coding sequence is TGTGCCAGTAAGAAAAGTTCGGGAGGATTGGGTGAAAAACTGTTTTTT. This sequence encodes CASKKSSGGLGEKLFF.

This CDR3 reads CASSAGGKEKLFF. CDR3 DNA sequence: TGTGCCAGCAGCGCGGGGGGAAAGGAAAAACTGTTTTTT. The rearrangement joins TRBV7-2 to TRBJ1-4; D possibly corresponds to TRBD1 (5 bases). CDR1 is SGHTA and CDR2 is FQGNSA in the germline V gene. V dropped 5 bases and J dropped 8 bases, with 12 bases sitting between them. This CDR3 is built from 13 residues. Variable domain in full (rest from reference TRBV7-2 and TRBJ1-4): GAGVSQSPSNKVTEKGKDVELRCDPISGHTALYWYRQSLGQGLEFLIYFQGNSAPDKSGLPSDRFSAERTGGSVSTLTIQRTQQEDSAVYLCASSAGGKEKLFFGSGTQLSVL.